Below, 30 T cell receptor beta chains from the same sample are listed, as sequenced in a study of cytomegalovirus exposure and HLA in healthy donors. Use of 60 Vbeta and 13 Jbeta primers characterized the PCR. TCRdb's table, derived via immunoSEQ multiplex PCR, lists solely in-frame clones and lacks some. There are 150,000 to 200,000 clones in the sample, with over 1% held by the top ten. Sequencing input: PBMCs. The receptors were gathered from an older woman in good health and CMV-seronegative.

The chain couples TRBV6-5 to TRBJ1-1; no reliable D call. V was trimmed by 0 bases and J by 14 bases, leaving 10 bases between them. From germline, CDR1 is MNHEY and CDR2 SVGAGI. The CDR3 length is 11 residues. CDR3 nucleotide sequence: TGTGCCAGCAGTTACTCGACAAGCCTGTTCTTT. Encoded protein: CASSYSTSLFF.

The CDR3 spells CASSIVRLSGAANTGELFF. CDR3 DNA: TGTGCCAGTAGTATAGTGCGGCTGAGCGGGGCCGCGAACACCGGGGAGCTGTTTTTT. This chain joins TRBV19 and TRBJ2-2; 7 bases map to TRBD2. V was pared by 1 base and J by 0 bases, with 11 bases of the junction left unmatched. CDR3 length: 19 amino acids. Per the germline V gene, CDR1 is LNHDA and CDR2 is SQIVND (reference sequence).

The gene calls are TRBV18 and TRBJ2-7; no reliable D call. The CDR3 is made up of 13 amino acids. Germline CDR1 and CDR2: KGHSH and LQKENI. The V gene lost 0 bases and the J gene lost 3 bases, with 6 bases spanning the gap. The CDR3 protein is CASSPPQNYEQYF. CDR3 DNA sequence: TGTGCCAGCTCACCACCGCAGAACTACGAGCAGTACTTC. Supplemented by reference TRBV18 and TRBJ2-7, the full variable domain reads NAGVMQNPRHLVRRRGQEARLRCSPMKGHSHVYWYRQLPEEGLKFMVYLQKENIIDESGMPKERFSAEFPKEGPSILRIQQVVRGDSAAYFCASSPPQNYEQYFGPGTRLTVT.

The chain recombines TRBV7-6 with TRBJ1-4, with 9 bases that match TRBD1. The CDR3 extends over 13 amino acids. The germline gives CDR1 SGHVS, CDR2 FNYEAQ. V lost 2 bases, J lost 11 bases, and 3 bases stayed unmatched. The CDR3 DNA sequence: TGTGCCAGCAGCTTACAGGGGACAGGGAAACTGTTTTTT. Encoded protein: CASSLQGTGKLFF.

The chain joins TRBV9 to TRBJ2-1, with D uncertain. This CDR3 has 14 amino acids. Trimming took 0 bases from V and 6 from J, leaving 10 bases between them. The germline CDR1 and CDR2 sequences are SGDLS and YYNGEE. CDR3 sequence reads: CASSVDPRSNEQFF. CDR3 nucleotides: TGTGCCAGCAGCGTAGATCCTAGGTCCAATGAGCAGTTCTTC. Based on the CDR3 plus reference TRBV9 and TRBJ2-1, the full variable domain is DSGVTQTPKHLITATGQRVTLRCSPRSGDLSVYWYQQSLDQGLQFLIQYYNGEERAKGNILERFSAQQFPDLHSELNLSSLELGDSALYFCASSVDPRSNEQFFGPGTRLTVL.

The rearrangement uses TRBV6-5 and TRBJ2-7; TRBD1 agrees at 8 bases. This CDR3 is 14 amino acids long. Germline-derived CDR1 and CDR2 are MNHEY and SVGAGI. The ends lost 8 bases at V and 2 bases at J; junction bases unmatched: 8. CDR3 loop: CASGETGATYEQYF. CDR3 sequence (DNA): TGTGCCAGCGGGGAGACAGGGGCGACCTACGAGCAGTACTTC.

This CDR3 is CASSQGVTGEVYEQYF. For the CDR3, the DNA is TGTGCCAGCAGCCAAGGAGTCACAGGGGAGGTCTACGAGCAGTACTTC. The genes are TRBV4-2 and TRBJ2-7; perhaps TRBD1 as D (7 bases). Germline V gene data show CDR1 as LGHNA and CDR2 as YNFKEQ. The CDR3 extends over 16 amino acids. V lost 1 base and J 3 bases, leaving 16 bases between the germline ends.

The genes are TRBV6-1 and TRBJ1-6; D possibly corresponds to TRBD1 (5 bases). V was shortened by 0 bases and J by 10 bases, with 13 bases between the two germline ends. The CDR3 has 15 amino acids. Germline CDR1 reads MNHNS; CDR2 reads SASEGT. CDR3 bases: TGTGCCAGCAGTGAAGCGCCGCAGGGTCTGTCACCCCTCCACTTT. Its protein product is CASSEAPQGLSPLHF.

The CDR3, as DNA: TGTGCCAGCAGCGCCCAGGAGGGATATTATGAAAAACTGTTTTTT. Translation gives CASSAQEGYYEKLFF. The chain couples TRBV9 to TRBJ1-4; no clear D gene. Germline V gene lookup returns CDR1 SGDLS and CDR2 YYNGEE. The germline V and J ends were trimmed by 3 bases and 6 bases, with 15 bases remaining between them. This CDR3 spans 15 amino acids.

The chain joins TRBV7-2 to TRBJ1-1; 10 nucleotides match TRBD1. V lost 6 bases to trimming and J lost 1 base; unmatched junction nucleotides: 5. Germline CDR1 reads SGHTA; CDR2 reads FQGNSA. The CDR3 contains 15 residues. CDR3 coding DNA: TGTGCCAGCAGGATCGACAGGGGGCGGAACACTGAAGCTTTCTTT. Amino acid sequence: CASRIDRGRNTEAFF. The entire variable domain, with the rest obtained from reference TRBV7-2 and TRBJ1-1, is as follows: GAGVSQSPSNKVTEKGKDVELRCDPISGHTALYWYRQSLGQGLEFLIYFQGNSAPDKSGLPSDRFSAERTGGSVSTLTIQRTQQEDSAVYLCASRIDRGRNTEAFFGQGTRLTVV.

This chain uses TRBV7-3 with TRBJ2-7; 16 bases agree with TRBD2. In germline, CDR1 is SGHTA, CDR2 FQGTGA. V was clipped by 7 bases and J by 5 bases; unmatched bases: 11. This CDR3 is built from 17 residues. The CDR3 DNA is TGTGCCAGCACCTTCGGGACTAGCGGGAGGGCCGGGGACGAGCAGTACTTC. This gives the protein CASTFGTSGRAGDEQYF.

V is TRBV4-1 and J is TRBJ1-4; TRBD1 is a possible D gene (6 bases). Trimming took off 4 bases at V and 2 bases at J, with 11 bases between the two ends. Germline V lookup: CDR1 MGHRA, CDR2 YSYEKL. The CDR3 extends over 15 amino acids. CDR3 in amino acids: CASSRNRETNEKLFF. The CDR3 region has the DNA TGCGCCAGCAGCCGCAACAGGGAGACTAATGAAAAACTGTTTTTT.

The chain joins TRBV7-9 to TRBJ1-4, with D possibly being TRBD1 (5 bases). The CDR3 length is 15 residues. CDR1 and CDR2 from the germline V gene are SEHNR and FQNEAQ (reference sequence). V lost 2 bases and J 8 bases, leaving 15 bases between the germline ends. In DNA form, the CDR3 reads TGTGCCAGCAGCTTAACTGCGGGGCGTGTAGAAAAACTGTTTTTT. The encoded protein is CASSLTAGRVEKLFF. The full variable domain, rest sourced from reference TRBV7-9 and TRBJ1-4, is DTGVSQNPRHKITKRGQNVTFRCDPISEHNRLYWYRQTLGQGPEFLTYFQNEAQLEKSRLLSDRFSAERPKGSFSTLEIQRTEQGDSAMYLCASSLTAGRVEKLFFGSGTQLSVL.

The V and J genes are TRBV11-3 and TRBJ2-7, with 8 bases fitting TRBD1. The CDR3 contains 15 residues. CDR1 and CDR2 from the germline V gene are SGHNT and YENEEA. Germline trimming cut 4 bases from V and 0 bases from J; bases unmatched to any gene: 5. CDR3 nucleotides: TGTGCCAGCAGCTCCGGGACAGGAGTCTCCTACGAGCAGTACTTC. Translating it yields CASSSGTGVSYEQYF.

J is TRBJ1-1 and V is TRBV7-2, with 7 bases aligning to TRBD1. The CDR3 length is 14 residues. Losses at the gene ends were 3 bases for V and 1 base for J; bases not matched to a gene: 2. Germline-derived CDR1 and CDR2 are SGHTA and FQGNSA. The CDR3 is CASSFSGGNTEAFF. In nucleotides, the CDR3 is TGTGCCAGCAGCTTCTCAGGGGGGAACACTGAAGCTTTCTTT.

The rearrangement links TRBV9 to TRBJ2-3; a weak D match, TRBD2 (5 bases). This CDR3 is built from 12 residues. CDR1 is SGDLS, CDR2 YYNGEE, per germline. The V end lost 4 bases, the J end lost 4 bases, and 7 bases lay between the germline ends. The CDR3 DNA reads TGTGCCAGCAGCCGGGGAGCAGATACGCAGTATTTT. Translation: CASSRGADTQYF.

The rearrangement joins TRBV7-2 to TRBJ2-1; D gene unclear. Germline V gene sequence: CDR1 SGHTA, CDR2 FQGNSA. Trimming shortened V by 0 bases and J by 0 bases, and 6 bases separated the two germline ends. The CDR3 contains 15 residues. DNA for the CDR3: TGTGCCAGCAGCTTAGCGGTGAGCTCCTACAATGAGCAGTTCTTC. Residues: CASSLAVSSYNEQFF.

This chain uses TRBV2 with TRBJ2-7; 8 bases are shared with TRBD2. The CDR3 runs to 12 residues. Germline lookup yields CDR1 SNHLY and CDR2 FYNNEI. J gave up 5 bases and V 7 bases, and 4 bases lay outside the gene matches. CDR3 protein: CASNRGRNEQYF. CDR3 nucleotides: TGTGCCAGCAATCGCGGGAGGAACGAGCAGTACTTC. Full variable domain (outside the CDR3, taken from reference TRBV2 and TRBJ2-7): EPEVTQTPSHQVTQMGQEVILRCVPISNHLYFYWYRQILGQKVEFLVSFYNNEISEKSEIFDDQFSVERPDGSNFTLKIRSTKLEDSAMYFCASNRGRNEQYFGPGTRLTVT.

The V gene is TRBV4-2, the J gene TRBJ1-1; maybe TRBD1 (5 bases). V was clipped by 0 bases and J by 5 bases, with 16 bases between them. This CDR3 is built from 16 residues. Germline CDR1 and CDR2: LGHNA and YNFKEQ. The CDR3 bases are TGTGCCAGCAGCCAAGATTGGGACGGAGGGAGGACTGAAGCTTTCTTT. It yields the protein CASSQDWDGGRTEAFF.

V is TRBV7-9 and J is TRBJ2-7; tentative D call: TRBD1 (6 bases). The CDR3 length is 14 residues. Germline CDR1 reads SEHNR; CDR2 reads FQNEAQ (reference sequence). Trimming removed 4 bases at V and 6 bases at J, with 16 bases between. CDR3 sequence reads: CASSSQGFSFEQYF. In DNA, the CDR3 is TGTGCCAGCAGCTCCCAGGGGTTCTCTTTCGAGCAGTACTTC.

J is TRBJ2-1 and V is TRBV7-2; 12 nucleotides line up with TRBD2. This CDR3 spans 16 amino acids. Germline V gives CDR1 SGHTA, CDR2 FQGNSA. V dropped 1 base and J dropped 8; count of bases not matched to a gene: 6. The CDR3 region is CASSLGLAGGRDEQFF. For the CDR3, the DNA is TGTGCCAGCAGCTTAGGGCTAGCGGGGGGGAGAGATGAGCAGTTCTTC.

The V call is TRBV25-1, the J call TRBJ1-3, with D tentatively TRBD1 (5 bases). CDR1 and CDR2 from the germline V gene are MGHDK and SYGVNS. V was trimmed by 2 bases and J by 0 bases, leaving 8 bases between them. The length of the CDR3 is 15 residues. CDR3: CASSEGHRSGNTIYF. The CDR3 DNA follows: TGTGCCAGCAGTGAAGGACACCGCTCTGGAAACACCATATATTTT. The variable domain in full, with the rest retrieved from reference TRBV25-1 and TRBJ1-3, is EADIYQTPRYLVIGTGKKITLECSQTMGHDKMYWYQQDPGMELHLIHYSYGVNSTEKGDLSSESTVSRIRTEHFPLTLESARPSHTSQYLCASSEGHRSGNTIYFGEGSWLTVV.

The genes are TRBV9 and TRBJ1-5; D is unclear. With 0 bases removed from V and 6 bases from J, the gap between germline ends came to 13 bases. The CDR3 consists of 15 residues. The germline CDR1 and CDR2 sequences are SGDLS and YYNGEE. CDR3 in amino acids: CASSVDFEWSQPQHF. In nucleotides, the CDR3 is TGTGCCAGCAGCGTAGATTTTGAGTGGAGTCAGCCCCAGCATTTT.

This rearrangement joins TRBV30 to TRBJ2-7, with D possibly being TRBD1 (6 bases). CDR1 GTSNPN and CDR2 SVGIG come from the germline V gene (reference sequence). The CDR3 runs to 13 residues. V lost 1 base and J 4 bases, leaving 11 bases between the germline ends. CDR3 coding DNA: TGTGCCTGGAGTGGGGGGCAGGGGTACGAGCAGTACTTC. Translation gives CAWSGGQGYEQYF. Combining the CDR3 with reference TRBV30 and TRBJ2-7 gives the whole variable domain SQTIHQWPATLVQPVGSPLSLECTVEGTSNPNLYWYRQAAGRGLQLLFYSVGIGQISSEVPQNLSASRPQDRQFILSSKKLLLSDSGFYLCAWSGGQGYEQYFGPGTRLTVT.

The CDR3 DNA follows: TGCGCCAGCAGCTTGATAGCGGGGGAAGGGACCCAGTACTTC. Translated, it gives CASSLIAGEGTQYF. The chain carries TRBV5-1 and TRBJ2-5, with 9 bases identical to TRBD2. This CDR3 has 14 residues. Germline CDR1 reads SGHRS; CDR2 reads YFSETQ. Losses at the gene ends were 1 base for V and 7 bases for J; bases not matched to a gene: 5. The whole variable domain, remainder taken from reference TRBV5-1 and TRBJ2-5, is KAGVTQTPRYLIKTRGQQVTLSCSPISGHRSVSWYQQTPGQGLQFLFEYFSETQRNKGNFPGRFSGRQFSNSRSEMNVSTLELGDSALYLCASSLIAGEGTQYFGPGTRLLVL.

The chain employs TRBV9 and TRBJ2-7; TRBD1 matches at 9 bases. Germline CDR1 is SGDLS and CDR2 is YYNGEE. V lost 4 bases to trimming and J lost 1 base; unmatched junction nucleotides: 3. The CDR3 is 14 amino acids. CDR3 protein: CASSSGTGSYEQYF. In DNA form, the CDR3 reads TGTGCCAGCAGCTCCGGGACAGGGTCCTACGAGCAGTACTTC. Looking up the rest from reference TRBV9 and TRBJ2-7 gives the full variable domain: DSGVTQTPKHLITATGQRVTLRCSPRSGDLSVYWYQQSLDQGLQFLIQYYNGEERAKGNILERFSAQQFPDLHSELNLSSLELGDSALYFCASSSGTGSYEQYFGPGTRLTVT.

The CDR3 here is CATSRDPSYGYTF. The CDR3, as DNA: TGTGCCACCAGCAGAGACCCTTCGTATGGCTACACCTTC. The chain links TRBV15 to TRBJ1-2; D not certain. The V end lost 0 bases, the J end lost 5 bases, and 7 bases lay between the germline ends. This CDR3 spans 13 amino acids. Looked up from germline, CDR1 is LNHNV and CDR2 is YYDKDF (reference sequence).

The chain joins TRBV19 to TRBJ1-1; D possibly corresponds to TRBD1 (6 bases). This CDR3 is built from 13 residues. The germline V and J ends were trimmed by 10 bases and 5 bases, with 17 bases remaining between them. Germline CDR1 and CDR2: LNHDA and SQIVND (reference sequence). The CDR3 region has the DNA TGTGCCACTATAATGACAGGTAGGACTGAAGCTTTCTTT. This translates into CATIMTGRTEAFF.

This chain links TRBV5-1 with TRBJ1-3, with 8 bases aligning to TRBD1. From germline, CDR1 is SGHRS and CDR2 YFSETQ. J was trimmed by 4 bases and V by 3 bases; bases with no gene match: 6. The CDR3 has 15 residues. The CDR3: CASSSPGGEGNTIYF. DNA for the CDR3: TGCGCCAGCAGCTCCCCAGGGGGCGAAGGAAACACCATATATTTT.

The chain carries TRBV6-5 and TRBJ1-2; no clear D gene. CDR3 length: 14 residues. V gave up 0 bases and J gave up 2 bases, with 7 bases separating them. The germline V gene encodes CDR1 MNHEY and CDR2 SVGAGI. The CDR3 coding sequence is TGTGCCAGCAGTTACTCGAGAAGAAACTATGGCTACACCTTC. This translates into CASSYSRRNYGYTF.